These 10 T cell receptor beta chains came from one sample sequenced in a study of early T cells in non-severe SARS-CoV-2 infection. TCRdb processed the 5' RACE reads anew with MiXCR; each CDR3 protein has one entry. The table includes fewer than 100,000 distinct CDR3 sequences, over 9% detected once. The specimen was whole blood. These receptors were taken from an adult who was a healthcare worker with PCR-confirmed SARS-CoV-2 infection or an uninfected control (not recorded which).

The rearrangement links TRBV7-9 to TRBJ2-1; D is uncertain. In germline, CDR1 is SEHNR, CDR2 FQNEAQ (reference sequence). V dropped 5 bases and J dropped 0 bases, with 23 bases sitting between them. The CDR3 has 19 amino acids. The CDR3 DNA is TGTGCCAGCAGCGACACCTCTAGAGGCAAGCCTATCTCCTACAATGAGCAGTTCTTC. Translating gives CASSDTSRGKPISYNEQFF.

V is TRBV20-1 and J is TRBJ2-7, with 9 positions matching TRBD2. CDR3 length equals 14 residues. V was clipped by 7 bases and J by 1 base; unmatched bases: 8. Germline V lookup: CDR1 DFQATT, CDR2 SNEGSKA (reference sequence). CDR3 in DNA: TGCAGTGGGGAAAGGACTAGCGCATCCTACGAGCAGTACTTC. Protein product: CSGERTSASYEQYF.

The chain carries TRBV7-9 and TRBJ1-6; unclear D gene. The germline gives CDR1 SEHNR, CDR2 FQNEAQ (reference sequence). CDR3 size: 15 residues. V lost 4 bases, J lost 4 bases, and 11 bases lay in between. The CDR3, as DNA: TGTGCCAGCAGCTCCAAGACCGGTTATAATTCACCCCTCCACTTT. This translates into CASSSKTGYNSPLHF. The full variable domain, its missing parts supplied by reference TRBV7-9 and TRBJ1-6, is DTGVSQNPRHKITKRGQNVTFRCDPISEHNRLYWYRQTLGQGPEFLTYFQNEAQLEKSRLLSDRFSAERPKGSFSTLEIQRTEQGDSAMYLCASSSKTGYNSPLHFGNGTRLTVT.

This clonotype was seen at least ten times. The chain uses TRBV20-1 and TRBJ2-7, with 9 positions matching TRBD1. The CDR3 runs to 14 residues. Germline V CDR1 and CDR2: DFQATT, SNEGSKA (reference sequence). V was clipped by 1 base and J by 5 bases; unmatched bases: 6. CDR3 sequence: CSARVGTGHHEQYF. The CDR3 DNA reads TGCAGTGCTAGAGTTGGGACAGGGCATCACGAGCAGTACTTC.

This clonotype was observed many times. V gene TRBV7-9 combines with J gene TRBJ2-3; 8 bases align to TRBD2. With 6 bases clipped from V and 1 base from J, the junction kept 3 bases outside the gene matches. There are 14 residues in the CDR3. Germline values: CDR1 SEHNR, CDR2 FQNEAQ (reference sequence). The CDR3 protein is CASRNSGGTDTQYF. For the CDR3, the DNA is TGTGCCAGCAGAAATAGCGGGGGCACAGATACGCAGTATTTT.

This clonotype showed up many times. The chain is built from TRBV28 and TRBJ2-7; D possibly matches TRBD1 or TRBD2 (5 bases each). The CDR3 runs to 13 residues. The V end lost 2 bases, the J end lost 6 bases, and 11 bases lay between the germline ends. Germline V CDR1 and CDR2: MDHEN, SYDVKM. The CDR3 bases are TGTGCCAGCAGTTTAAGAGGGGTCCCCGAGCAGTACTTC. It yields the protein CASSLRGVPEQYF.

This clonotype was detected a few times. The chain has TRBV20-1 and TRBJ2-3; 8 bases are a match to TRBD2. The germline V gene encodes CDR1 DFQATT and CDR2 SNEGSKA (reference sequence). The CDR3 has 15 amino acids. V lost 6 bases to trimming and J lost 2 bases; unmatched junction nucleotides: 10. The chain's CDR3 is CSAGGEAWDTDTQYF. As DNA, the CDR3 is TGCAGTGCCGGGGGGGAGGCTTGGGACACAGATACGCAGTATTTT.

The CDR3 coding sequence is TGTGCCAGCAGCGCGTTTGAGGTTGAAAAACTGTTTTTT. Its translation is CASSAFEVEKLFF. The chain links TRBV14 to TRBJ1-4, with no clear D. Trimming pared 5 bases from V and 7 bases from J, leaving 11 bases between. Germline values: CDR1 SGHDN, CDR2 FVKESK. This CDR3 region has 13 residues.

The rearrangement links TRBV20-1 to TRBJ2-2, with TRBD2 as a possible D gene (6 bases). The V gene's germline CDR1 is DFQATT and CDR2 SNEGSKA (reference sequence). The V end was cut by 0 bases, the J end by 4 bases, with 15 bases between. The CDR3 length is 16 residues. CDR3 sequence reads: CSARDPTSSSTGELFF. CDR3 DNA: TGCAGTGCTAGAGACCCTACTAGCTCGAGCACCGGGGAGCTGTTTTTT.

Turning to this clonotype: An end of the junction differs from the germline gene, which may be a read error. This rearrangement joins TRBV7-2 to TRBJ2-2; 10 nucleotides match TRBD2. Germline V lookup: CDR1 SGHTA, CDR2 FQGNSA. This CDR3 has 15 amino acids. The DNA for the CDR3 is TGTGCCAACAGCCGGACTAGCGGGAACACCGGGGAGCTGTTTTTT. Its translation is CANSRTSGNTGELFF.